This TCR beta chain was recorded in a study of T-cell reconstitution after alpha-beta-depleted transplantation in children. The library targeted TCRbeta and was prepared with unique molecular identifiers. TCRdb redid the calling of the PCR reads with MiXCR, one entry per CDR3 protein. The sample carries over 200,000 distinct CDR3 sequences, 11% recorded once. This clonotype came up many times. Germline-derived CDR1 and CDR2 are SGHRS and YFSETQ. The germline V and J ends were trimmed by 3 bases and 0 bases, with 13 bases remaining between them. This CDR3 comprises 16 residues. The clonotype comes from a child younger than two with acute myeloid leukemia, due to receive a stem cell transplant. The specimen was PBMCs, collected before TCRalphabeta/CD19-depleted stem cell transplant. The chain recombines TRBV5-1 with TRBJ2-1; D remains ambiguous. The CDR3 coding sequence is TGCGCCAGCAGCTCTATTAACAGCATCTCCTACAATGAGCAGTTCTTC. It specifies CASSSINSISYNEQFF.